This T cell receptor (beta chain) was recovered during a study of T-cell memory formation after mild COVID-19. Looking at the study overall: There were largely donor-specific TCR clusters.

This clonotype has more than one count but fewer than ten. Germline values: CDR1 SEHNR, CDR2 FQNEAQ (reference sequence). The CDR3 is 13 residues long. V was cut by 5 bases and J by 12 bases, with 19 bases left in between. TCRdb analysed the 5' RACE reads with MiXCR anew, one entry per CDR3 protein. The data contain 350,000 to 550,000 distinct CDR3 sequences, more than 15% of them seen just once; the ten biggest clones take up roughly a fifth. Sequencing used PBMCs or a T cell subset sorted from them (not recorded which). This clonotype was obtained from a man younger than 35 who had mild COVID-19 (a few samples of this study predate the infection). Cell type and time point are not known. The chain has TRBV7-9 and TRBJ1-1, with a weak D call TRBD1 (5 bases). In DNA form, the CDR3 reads TGTGCCAGCAGCGCGCGGACCGGGACCGAAACTTTCTTT. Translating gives CASSARTGTETFF.